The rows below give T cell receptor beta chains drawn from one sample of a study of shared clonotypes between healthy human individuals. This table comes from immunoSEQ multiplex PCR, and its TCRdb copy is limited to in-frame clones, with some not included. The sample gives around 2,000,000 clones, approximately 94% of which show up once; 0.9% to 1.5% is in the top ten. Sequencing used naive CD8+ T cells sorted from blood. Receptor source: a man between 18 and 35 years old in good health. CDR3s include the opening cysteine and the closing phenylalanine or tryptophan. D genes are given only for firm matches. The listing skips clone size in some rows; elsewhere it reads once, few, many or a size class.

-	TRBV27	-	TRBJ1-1	TGTGCCAGCAGTTTGCGGGGCCCGAACACTGAAGCTTTCTTT	CASSLRGPNTEAFF
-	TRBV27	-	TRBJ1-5	TGTGCCAGCAGTTTTCAGGGGAGCAATCAGCCCCAGCATTTT	CASSFQGSNQPQHF
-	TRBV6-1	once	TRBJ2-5	TGTGCCAGCAGTGGCTGGGTAACGGAGGAGACCCAGTACTTC	CASSGWVTEETQYF
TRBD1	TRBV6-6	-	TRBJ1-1	TGTGCCAGCCAGACAGGGGTCCGCACTGAAGCTTTCTTT	CASQTGVRTEAFF
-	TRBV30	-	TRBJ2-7	TGTGCCTGGAGTCCAGACGCCTACGAGCAGTACTTC	CAWSPDAYEQYF
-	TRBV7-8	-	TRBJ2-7	TGTGCCAGCAGCCCACCGTCCTACGAGCAGTACTTC	CASSPPSYEQYF
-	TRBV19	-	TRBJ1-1	TGTGCCAGTAGCATACGCCCGGGAGACACTGAAGCTTTCTTT	CASSIRPGDTEAFF
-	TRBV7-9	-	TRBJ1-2	TGTGCCACTGTCTGGAGCGTCCGCGACTATGGCTACACCTTC	CATVWSVRDYGYTF
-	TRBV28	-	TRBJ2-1	TGTGCCAGCAGTTTGTGGGGCAGTGAGCAGTTCTTC	CASSLWGSEQFF
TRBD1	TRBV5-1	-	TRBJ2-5	TGCGCCAGCAGCTCCCGGGACAGGGTCCGGGGGACCCAGTACTTC	CASSSRDRVRGTQYF
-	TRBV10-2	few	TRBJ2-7	TGCGCCAGCAGTGACGGGAACGAGCAGTACTTC	CASSDGNEQYF
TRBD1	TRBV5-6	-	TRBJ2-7	TGTGCCAGCAGCCCGGGACAGGGAGGAAACGAGCAGTACTTC	CASSPGQGGNEQYF
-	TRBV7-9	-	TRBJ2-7	TGTGCCAGCAGCTCGGGGATTGTCGGAGAGCAGTACTTC	CASSSGIVGEQYF
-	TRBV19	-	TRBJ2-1	TGTGCCAGTAGTTCACCAGTAAGCTCCTACAATGAGCAGTTCTTC	CASSSPVSSYNEQFF
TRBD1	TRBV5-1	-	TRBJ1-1	TGCGCCAGCAGCTTGGAGGGGACAGGTATTACTGAAGCTTTCTTT	CASSLEGTGITEAFF
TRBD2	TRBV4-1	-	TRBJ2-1	TGCGCCAGCAGCTACGGACTAGCGGGAGGGCCCTCGGATGAGCAGTTCTTC	CASSYGLAGGPSDEQFF
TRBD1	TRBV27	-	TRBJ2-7	TGTGCCAGCAGTTTGGGACAGGGCGACGTCTCCTACGAGCAGTACTTC	CASSLGQGDVSYEQYF
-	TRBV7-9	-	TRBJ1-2	TGTGCCAGCAGCGCCTACATCACCGGGTATGGCTACACCTTC	CASSAYITGYGYTF
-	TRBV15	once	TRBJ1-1	TGTGCCACCAGCAGATGGACGCAGGAAGACACTGAAGCTTTCTTT	CATSRWTQEDTEAFF
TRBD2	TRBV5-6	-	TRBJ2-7	TGTGCCAGCAGCGAGTCGACTAGCGGGAGGTGGTACGAGCAGTACTTC	CASSESTSGRWYEQYF
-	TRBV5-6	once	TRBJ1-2	TGTGCCAGCAGCGGGGGGAGTTTTTATGGCTACACCTTC	CASSGGSFYGYTF
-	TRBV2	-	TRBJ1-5	TGTGCCAGCCAAGACGAGGGACGGGGGCCCCAGCATTTT	CASQDEGRGPQHF
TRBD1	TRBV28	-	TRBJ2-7	TGTGCCAGCAGTCCAGGGACAGGGGCCTACGAGCAGTACTTC	CASSPGTGAYEQYF
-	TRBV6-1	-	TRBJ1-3	TGTGCCAGCAGTGAATGGACAACCTCTGGAAACACCATATATTTT	CASSEWTTSGNTIYF
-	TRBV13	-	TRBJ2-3	TGTGCCAGCAGCACCTGGGGGGTTAGCACAGATACGCAGTATTTT	CASSTWGVSTDTQYF
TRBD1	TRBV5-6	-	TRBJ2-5	TGTGCCAGCAGCTTCCAGGGGGCCCAAGAGACCCAGTACTTC	CASSFQGAQETQYF
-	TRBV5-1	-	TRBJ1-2	TGCGCCAGCACCGAAACGGGATATGGCTACACCTTC	CASTETGYGYTF
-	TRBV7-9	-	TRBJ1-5	TGTGCCAGCAGCTTAGGGGCGGGGAACCAGCCCCAGCATTTT	CASSLGAGNQPQHF
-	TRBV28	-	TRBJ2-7	TGTGCCAGCAGTTCCCTGGCAGGGTCCTACGAGCAGTACTTC	CASSSLAGSYEQYF
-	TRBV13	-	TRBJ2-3	TGTGCCAGCCAGGAAGGCACAGATACGCAGTATTTT	CASQEGTDTQYF
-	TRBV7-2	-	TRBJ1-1	TGTGCCAGCAACCCCCGGGTGGGCACTGAAGCTTTCTTT	CASNPRVGTEAFF
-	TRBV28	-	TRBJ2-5	TGTGCCAGCAGCCAGGAGGAGACCCAGTACTTC	CASSQEETQYF
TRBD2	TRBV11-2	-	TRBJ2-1	TGTGCCAGCAGCTTAGGGGTGGGGCTAGCGGGGGTTGAGCAGTTCTTC	CASSLGVGLAGVEQFF
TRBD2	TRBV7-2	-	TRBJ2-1	TGTGCCAGCAGCTTAGGGACTAGCGGGGCCAATGAGCAGTTCTTC	CASSLGTSGANEQFF
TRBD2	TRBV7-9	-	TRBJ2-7	TGTGCCAGCAGCTCCCCCCGACTAGCGGGAGACGAGCAGTACTTC	CASSSPRLAGDEQYF
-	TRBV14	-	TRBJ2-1	TGTGCCAGCAGCCAAGTTAGCGACGGGAGATCCTACAATGAGCAGTTCTTC	CASSQVSDGRSYNEQFF
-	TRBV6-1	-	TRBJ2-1	TGTGCCAGCAGGGGACCAGGGTTGCTCTACAATGAGCAGTTCTTC	CASRGPGLLYNEQFF
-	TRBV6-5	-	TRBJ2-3	TGTGCCAGCAGTTACCTGGGGGGGCGAGACACAGATACGCAGTATTTT	CASSYLGGRDTDTQYF
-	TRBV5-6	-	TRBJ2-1	TGTGCCAGCAGCTTGGTGGCTAATCTCCATGAGCAGTTCTTC	CASSLVANLHEQFF
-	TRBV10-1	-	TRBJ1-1	TGCGCCAGCAGTGTTGGAGCCTCGAACACTGAAGCTTTCTTT	CASSVGASNTEAFF
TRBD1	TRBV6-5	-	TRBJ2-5	TGTGCCAGCAGTTACGGACAGGTGGAGACCCAGTACTTC	CASSYGQVETQYF
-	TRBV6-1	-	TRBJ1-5	TGTGCCAGCAGTGAGGATTTGGGGGGAAATGGCAATCAGCCCCAGCATTTT	CASSEDLGGNGNQPQHF
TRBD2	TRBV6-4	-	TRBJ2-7	TGTGCCAGCAGTCTCAGCGGGAGGAACTCCTACGAGCAGTACTTC	CASSLSGRNSYEQYF
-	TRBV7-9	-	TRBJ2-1	TGTGCCAGCAGCTTGCGGATTAATGAGCAGTTCTTC	CASSLRINEQFF
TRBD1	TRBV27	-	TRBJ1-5	TGTGCCAGCACTACAGGGGGCGGAGGTCAGCCCCAGCATTTT	CASTTGGGGQPQHF
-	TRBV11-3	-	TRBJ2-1	TGTGCCAGCAGCTTAGGTAGCGGCCCCTACAATGAGCAGTTCTTC	CASSLGSGPYNEQFF
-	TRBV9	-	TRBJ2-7	TGTGCCAGCAGCGTAGCCCAGGGTGGGACCTACGAGCAGTACTTC	CASSVAQGGTYEQYF
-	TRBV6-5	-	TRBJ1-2	TGTGCCAGCAGTAAAGTAGAGGGGATCTATGGCTACACCTTC	CASSKVEGIYGYTF
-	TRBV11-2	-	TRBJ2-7	TGTGCCAGCAGCTTAGGGGCCTACTACGAGCAGTACTTC	CASSLGAYYEQYF
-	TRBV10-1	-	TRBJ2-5	TGCGCCAGCAGAATCACGGGAGAGACCCAGTACTTC	CASRITGETQYF
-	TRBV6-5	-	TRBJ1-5	TGTGCCAGCAGCGCCGACTCGGGGCGATATCAGCCCCAGCATTTT	CASSADSGRYQPQHF